Below are 11 T cell receptor beta chains sequenced from a single sample in a study of blood T cell repertoires in COVID-19. Method: immunoSEQ multiplex PCR; TCRdb's copy keeps in-frame clones and lacks some. The repertoire consists of about 130,000 clones, with over 70% occurring once and the leading ten covering 20% to 25%. Sequencing was carried out using peripheral blood. These receptors all come from a man at least 80 years old with acute or convalescent COVID-19.

This clone was observed a handful of times. The V gene is TRBV7-9, the J gene TRBJ2-2; D is perhaps TRBD2 (6 bases). Germline CDR1 and CDR2: SEHNR and FQNEAQ (reference sequence). Deletions cut 4 bases from V and 8 bases from J, with 14 bases between. The CDR3 has 14 residues. CDR3 in amino acids: CASSSLGTHGELFF. The CDR3 bases are TGTGCCAGCAGCTCCCTCGGGACTCATGGGGAGCTGTTTTTT.

The V call is TRBV7-9, the J call TRBJ1-1, with 7 bases identical to TRBD1. J gave up 7 bases and V 4 bases, and 6 bases lay outside the gene matches. Germline-derived CDR1 and CDR2 are SEHNR and FQNEAQ (reference sequence). The CDR3 runs 13 residues. CDR3 region: CASSSRTGLEAFF. The CDR3 DNA follows: TGTGCCAGCAGCTCCAGGACAGGCCTTGAAGCTTTCTTT.

The chain couples TRBV5-4 to TRBJ1-6; TRBD1 matches at 9 bases. Trimming took 0 bases from V and 10 from J; bases not matched to a gene: 2. Per the germline V gene, CDR1 is SGHNT and CDR2 is YYREEE (reference sequence). The CDR3 spans 14 residues. CDR3 residues: CASSLEQGASPLHF. CDR3 DNA sequence: TGTGCCAGCAGCTTGGAACAGGGGGCCTCACCCCTCCACTTT. Full variable domain (outside the CDR3, taken from reference TRBV5-4 and TRBJ1-6): ETGVTQSPTHLIKTRGQQVTLRCSSQSGHNTVSWYQQALGQGPQFIFQYYREEENGRGNFPPRFSGLQFPNYSSELNVNALELDDSALYLCASSLEQGASPLHFGNGTRLTVT.

As regards this clone: The same CDR3 is also encoded by other DNA sequences in this sample. The chain uses TRBV5-1 and TRBJ1-1; tentatively, D is TRBD1 (5 bases). Germline CDR1 and CDR2: SGHRS and YFSETQ. V lost 1 base to trimming and J lost 1 base, with 8 bases between them. CDR3 length: 14 residues. CDR3 nucleotide sequence: TGCGCCAGCAGCTTGCAGGGTGGGAACACTGAAGCTTTCTTT. Translation: CASSLQGGNTEAFF.

J is TRBJ2-5 and V is TRBV7-9; D is uncertain. CDR1 is SEHNR and CDR2 is FQNEAQ in the germline V gene (reference sequence). This CDR3 spans 11 amino acids. Trimming removed 3 bases at V and 5 bases at J, with 4 bases between. In DNA, the CDR3 is TGTGCCAGCAGCTTCAGGGAGACCCAGTACTTC. Amino acids: CASSFRETQYF.

This clone was detected once. The CDR3 protein is CAWSPTSYEQYF. The CDR3 nucleotides are TGTGCCTGGAGTCCAACTTCCTACGAGCAGTACTTC. V is TRBV30 and J is TRBJ2-7; D unclear. The CDR3 is 12 amino acids. Germline CDR1 reads GTSNPN; CDR2 reads SVGIG (reference sequence). Trimming took 2 bases from V and 1 from J, leaving 6 bases between them.

The V and J genes are TRBV11-2 and TRBJ2-3, with TRBD2 matching 11 bases. Germline values: CDR1 SGHAT, CDR2 FQNNGV. This CDR3 spans 16 amino acids. V dropped 4 bases and J dropped 0; count of bases not matched to a gene: 3. CDR3 loop: CASSSRLAGSTDTQYF. The DNA for the CDR3 is TGTGCCAGCAGCTCCCGACTAGCGGGGAGCACAGATACGCAGTATTTT.

The chain has TRBV5-4 and TRBJ2-3; 8 nucleotides line up with TRBD2. Trimming cost V 5 bases and J 3 bases; bases outside gene matches: 8. Germline CDR1 SGHNT, CDR2 YYREEE (reference sequence). The CDR3 contains 15 residues. CDR3 DNA sequence: TGTGCCAGCAGTACCAAGCGGGAGTCAACAGATACGCAGTATTTT. Translated, it gives CASSTKRESTDTQYF.

The chain combines TRBV6-6 with TRBJ2-2; the match to TRBD1 covers 10 bases. CDR1 is MNHNY and CDR2 is SVGAGI in the germline V gene (reference sequence). The CDR3 runs to 15 residues. The ends lost 6 bases at V and 6 bases at J; junction bases unmatched: 7. The CDR3 region has the DNA TGTGCCAGCAGCCCTGACAGGGGGCGCCCCGGGGAGCTGTTTTTT. Translating it yields CASSPDRGRPGELFF.

The chain uses TRBV5-8 and TRBJ2-7; TRBD1 agrees at 10 bases. Looked up from germline, CDR1 is SGHTS and CDR2 is YDEGEE. V lost 2 bases, J lost 5 bases, and 4 bases stayed unmatched. CDR3 length: 14 residues. CDR3 nucleotides: TGTGCCAGCAGCTTAGATGACAGGGGGCACGAGCAGTACTTC. As protein: CASSLDDRGHEQYF.

This chain joins TRBV7-2 and TRBJ1-2; 10 positions agree with TRBD1. The CDR3 is 16 amino acids. Germline-derived CDR1 and CDR2 are SGHTA and FQGNSA. V lost 0 bases, J lost 4 bases, and 5 bases stayed unmatched. In nucleotides, the CDR3 is TGTGCCAGCAGCTTAGCGCTCCGACAGGGGGCCTATGGCTACACCTTC. This codes for CASSLALRQGAYGYTF.